The 30 T cell receptor beta chains given below trace back to one sample, sequenced in a study of Ad26.COV2.S vaccination and SARS-CoV-2 variants. The protocol was immunoSEQ multiplex PCR, while the TCRdb copy is restricted to in-frame clones and leaves out a portion. The sample comprises about 390,000 clones, about 92% of which are singletons, and about 1.7% rests with the top ten. Specified treatment: 19 received Ad26.COV2.S at low or high dose, single or two shots; about 5 received placebo; per-sample allocation not given. Sampling took place 63 days after the first vaccine or placebo injection. Source: peripheral blood, taken in a trial of Ad26.COV2.S vaccine versus placebo. The source is a person between 18 and 65 years old who received the Ad26.COV2.S COVID-19 vaccine or a placebo.

The V gene is TRBV7-2, the J gene TRBJ1-1; weak D call: TRBD1 (5 bases). The CDR3 runs to 15 residues. V was trimmed by 1 base and J by 1 base, leaving 10 bases between them. Looked up from germline, CDR1 is SGHTA and CDR2 is FQGNSA. The CDR3 nucleotides read TGTGCCAGCAGCTTAGGTCAGGGATGGAACACTGAAGCTTTCTTT. Translation: CASSLGQGWNTEAFF.

This chain links TRBV28 with TRBJ2-7; tentatively, D is TRBD1 or TRBD2 (5 bases each). The CDR3 has 15 amino acids. Trimming removed 3 bases from V and 2 bases from J, with 14 bases in between. Germline CDR1 is MDHEN and CDR2 is SYDVKM. The CDR3 DNA follows: TGTGCCAGCAGTTTCGGGGCATCATTCCCCTACGAGCAGTACTTC. It specifies CASSFGASFPYEQYF.

This sequence joins TRBV3-1 (or the pseudogene TRBV3-2) and TRBJ1-4; D gene unclear. Germline-derived CDR1 and CDR2 are LGHDT and YNNKEL (reference sequence). The length of the CDR3 is 14 residues. V lost 3 bases and J 4 bases, leaving 9 bases between the germline ends. CDR3 DNA: TGTGCCAGCAGCCAGAAGTCGGGTAATGAAAAACTGTTTTTT. It specifies CASSQKSGNEKLFF.

This chain connects TRBV10-2 to TRBJ2-5; D possibly uses TRBD1 or TRBD2 (6 bases each). There are 15 residues in the CDR3. V was cut by 7 bases and J by 5 bases, with 20 bases left in between. The germline CDR1 and CDR2 sequences are WSHSY and SAAADI. The CDR3 sequence is CASNPRGAGKETQYF. DNA of the CDR3: TGCGCCAGCAACCCTAGGGGGGCGGGGAAGGAGACCCAGTACTTC.

CDR3: CASSLLGPGDTEAFF. The CDR3 DNA follows: TGCGCCAGCAGCTTGCTCGGACCAGGGGACACTGAAGCTTTCTTT. The gene calls are TRBV5-1 and TRBJ1-1; tentative D call: TRBD1 (6 bases). V was clipped by 1 base and J by 3 bases, with 13 bases between them. This CDR3 contains 15 residues. Germline loops: CDR1 SGHRS, CDR2 YFSETQ.

The chain carries TRBV19 and TRBJ2-3; possible D gene TRBD2, 6 bases. This CDR3 has 19 amino acids. The V and J ends lost 4 bases and 1 base respectively, with 24 bases between them. Germline assignment: CDR1 LNHDA and CDR2 SQIVND (reference sequence). For the CDR3, the DNA is TGTGCCAGTAGTAGATCTTCGGGACTCCGAGGCCTTGGCACAGATACGCAGTATTTT. It is translated as CASSRSSGLRGLGTDTQYF.

The V call is TRBV30, the J call TRBJ1-2; 10 bases are shared with TRBD1. This CDR3 comprises 14 residues. Germline CDR1 and CDR2: GTSNPN and SVGIG (reference sequence). Trimming removed 5 bases from V and 8 bases from J; junction bases left unmatched: 11. Here the CDR3 DNA reads TGTGCCTGGGTTCCGGGACAGGGGATCGGCGGCTACACCTTC. This codes for CAWVPGQGIGGYTF. Together with reference TRBV30 and TRBJ1-2, the CDR3 gives the full variable domain: SQTIHQWPATLVQPVGSPLSLECTVEGTSNPNLYWYRQAAGRGLQLLFYSVGIGQISSEVPQNLSASRPQDRQFILSSKKLLLSDSGFYLCAWVPGQGIGGYTFGSGTRLTVV.

This rearrangement joins TRBV6-2 or TRBV6-3 to TRBJ2-2, with 7 positions matching TRBD1. V lost 5 bases to trimming and J lost 5 bases; unmatched junction nucleotides: 11. Germline V gene sequence: CDR1 MNHEY, CDR2 SVGEGT. This CDR3 has 16 residues. For the CDR3, the DNA is TGTGCCAGCAGTGCATATACAGGGGTCGATACCGGGGAGCTGTTTTTT. Amino acid sequence: CASSAYTGVDTGELFF.

This chain connects TRBV25-1 to TRBJ2-7, with D perhaps matching TRBD1 or TRBD2 (6 bases each). This CDR3 has 12 residues. In germline, CDR1 is MGHDK, CDR2 SYGVNS. V shed 8 bases and J shed 7 bases, with 15 bases lying between them. Here the CDR3 reads CASGYRAGEQYF. The CDR3 DNA reads TGTGCCAGCGGGTACAGGGCGGGGGAGCAGTACTTC.

The rearrangement uses TRBV6-6 and TRBJ1-5, with D uncertain. This CDR3 has 13 residues. V was cut by 7 bases and J by 0 bases, with 7 bases left in between. CDR1 is MNHNY and CDR2 is SVGAGI in the germline V gene (reference sequence). The CDR3 DNA reads as TGTGCCAGCATCTTAAATAGCAATCAGCCCCAGCATTTT. Residues: CASILNSNQPQHF.

In DNA, the CDR3 is TGTGCCTGCAAAACAGGGGCGGGCAATCAGCCCCAGCATTTT. As protein: CACKTGAGNQPQHF. The J gene is TRBJ1-5, the V gene TRBV6-6; TRBD1 matches at 7 bases. Per germline, CDR1 MNHNY and CDR2 SVGAGI (reference sequence). There are 14 residues in the CDR3. J was trimmed by 2 bases and V by 11 bases; bases with no gene match: 9.

This sequence joins TRBV11-2 and TRBJ2-7, with D tentatively TRBD1 (6 bases). This CDR3 spans 14 amino acids. CDR1 and CDR2 from the germline V gene are SGHAT and FQNNGV. V dropped 7 bases and J dropped 2 bases, with 15 bases sitting between them. CDR3 region: CASIRYDRPYEQYF. The CDR3 DNA follows: TGTGCCAGCATCCGATATGACAGGCCCTACGAGCAGTACTTC.

The count of this clone is one. J is TRBJ2-5 and V is TRBV4-3; TRBD2 agrees at 12 bases. The CDR3 has 17 residues. V gave up 1 base and J gave up 1 base; unmatched junction bases: 4. Germline values: CDR1 LGHNA, CDR2 YSLEER. The DNA for the CDR3 is TGCGCCAGCAGCCAAGGGACTAGCGGGGCCCTCCAAGAGACCCAGTACTTC. This codes for CASSQGTSGALQETQYF.

This clone has more than one count but fewer than ten. This chain links TRBV2 with TRBJ2-2; D is uncertain. The ends were cut back, 7 bases at V and 1 base at J, with 13 bases in the middle. Germline-derived CDR1 and CDR2 are SNHLY and FYNNEI. The length of the CDR3 is 15 residues. CDR3: CASTFTAVNTGELFF. In nucleotides, the CDR3 is TGTGCCAGCACCTTTACGGCAGTGAACACCGGGGAGCTGTTTTTT. Full variable domain (missing parts from reference TRBV2 and TRBJ2-2): EPEVTQTPSHQVTQMGQEVILRCVPISNHLYFYWYRQILGQKVEFLVSFYNNEISEKSEIFDDQFSVERPDGSNFTLKIRSTKLEDSAMYFCASTFTAVNTGELFFGEGSRLTVL.

Concerning this clone: At the DNA level, this CDR3 is encoded by other sequences in the same sample as well. The chain uses TRBV19 and TRBJ1-6, with no clear D. The CDR3 extends over 12 amino acids. Germline lookup yields CDR1 LNHDA and CDR2 SQIVND (reference sequence). V lost 1 base, J lost 7 bases, and 2 bases lay in between. For the CDR3, the DNA is TGTGCCAGTAGTATAGGAAATTCACCCCTCCACTTT. Translating gives CASSIGNSPLHF.

The chain employs TRBV18 and TRBJ1-3; D is unclear. Germline CDR1 is KGHSH and CDR2 is LQKENI. V shed 0 bases and J shed 5 bases, with 5 bases lying between them. CDR3 length equals 13 residues. CDR3 region: CASSPPVRNTIYF. The CDR3 DNA follows: TGTGCCAGCTCACCACCTGTTAGAAACACCATATATTTT.

This chain uses TRBV5-1 with TRBJ2-1; 8 positions agree with TRBD1. Germline CDR1 and CDR2: SGHRS and YFSETQ. This CDR3 has 17 residues. With V trimmed by 1 base and J by 7 bases, 13 bases remained unmatched. CDR3: CASSLPRTGQAINEQFF. The CDR3 bases are TGCGCCAGCAGCTTGCCTCGGACGGGACAGGCCATAAATGAGCAGTTCTTC.

The chain joins TRBV7-2 to TRBJ1-2; D gene unclear. CDR3 length: 17 amino acids. CDR1 is SGHTA and CDR2 is FQGNSA in the germline V gene. The V gene lost 5 bases and the J gene lost 0 bases, with 19 bases spanning the gap. CDR3 sequence reads: CASSLSASIQANYGYTF. The CDR3, as DNA: TGTGCCAGCAGCCTCTCGGCCTCTATACAAGCTAACTATGGCTACACCTTC.

The CDR3 coding sequence is TGTGCCAGCAGTCCACTAGCGGGTCACCCGGGGGAGCAGTACTTC. It yields the protein CASSPLAGHPGEQYF. V usage is TRBV27 and J usage is TRBJ2-7; 9 nucleotides align to TRBD2. The CDR3 sequence is 15 residues long. With 5 bases clipped from V and 7 bases from J, the junction kept 12 bases outside the gene matches. Germline V gives CDR1 MNHEY, CDR2 SMNVEV (reference sequence).

The chain combines TRBV19 with TRBJ1-1, with D perhaps TRBD1 (5 bases). CDR1 LNHDA and CDR2 SQIVND come from the germline V gene (reference sequence). V was clipped by 7 bases and J by 1 base, with 13 bases between them. The CDR3 consists of 14 residues. CDR3 loop: CASTPGTPNTEAFF. CDR3 DNA: TGTGCCAGTACCCCGGGGACGCCGAACACTGAAGCTTTCTTT.

The chain is built from TRBV28 and TRBJ2-3; possibly TRBD2 for D (6 bases). The germline V gene encodes CDR1 MDHEN and CDR2 SYDVKM. V was shortened by 6 bases and J by 2 bases, with 15 bases between the two germline ends. There are 15 residues in the CDR3. Here the CDR3 DNA reads TGTGCCAGCAGGAAACGGGGGACTTACACAGATACGCAGTATTTT. It yields the protein CASRKRGTYTDTQYF.

CDR3: CASSIRQGPYSYNEQFF. CDR3 coding DNA: TGTGCCAGCAGTATACGACAGGGGCCCTATTCTTACAATGAGCAGTTCTTC. The V gene is TRBV27, the J gene TRBJ2-1; TRBD1 aligns across 8 bases. The germline V gene encodes CDR1 MNHEY and CDR2 SMNVEV (reference sequence). The CDR3 totals 17 residues. J was trimmed by 4 bases and V by 5 bases; bases with no gene match: 13.

This chain connects TRBV7-9 to TRBJ1-2, with D perhaps matching TRBD1 (5 bases). Trimming took off 5 bases at V and 7 bases at J, with 11 bases between the two ends. This CDR3 has 12 amino acids. Germline V gene data show CDR1 as SEHNR and CDR2 as FQNEAQ (reference sequence). CDR3 loop: CASSLRDAGYTF. The CDR3, as DNA: TGTGCCAGCAGCCTCCGGGACGCTGGCTACACCTTC.

This chain links TRBV15 with TRBJ1-6, with 9 nucleotides matching TRBD1. The CDR3 consists of 14 residues. Trimming cost V 6 bases and J 9 bases; bases outside gene matches: 6. Per germline, CDR1 LNHNV and CDR2 YYDKDF (reference sequence). In DNA, the CDR3 is TGTGCCACCAGTCGGGACAGGGCGGCTTCACCCCTCCACTTT. Translating it yields CATSRDRAASPLHF.

This chain uses TRBV11-2 with TRBJ2-3; D possibly corresponds to TRBD1 (6 bases). The CDR3 is made up of 15 amino acids. Germline V gene lookup returns CDR1 SGHAT and CDR2 FQNNGV. Deletions cut 1 base from V and 0 bases from J, with 8 bases between. CDR3 amino acids: CASSLVRGSTDTQYF. CDR3 coding DNA: TGTGCCAGCAGCTTAGTTAGGGGGAGCACAGATACGCAGTATTTT.

V is TRBV6-6 and J is TRBJ1-4; TRBD1 agrees at 9 bases. Germline CDR1 and CDR2: MNHNY and SVGAGI (reference sequence). With V trimmed by 7 bases and J by 5 bases, 5 bases remained unmatched. This CDR3 has 14 residues. Here the CDR3 reads CASKKQGANEKLFF. CDR3 nucleotides: TGTGCCAGCAAAAAACAGGGGGCGAATGAAAAACTGTTTTTT.

In the case of this clone: At one boundary the junction diverges from the germline segment, which might be a read error. The rearrangement joins TRBV10-1 to TRBJ2-1; D is possibly TRBD2 (6 bases). The CDR3 is 11 residues long. Germline V lookup: CDR1 WNHNN, CDR2 SYGVQD (reference sequence). CDR3 DNA: TGCGCCAGCAGTGTTAGGGACTCCCGGATCTTC. Amino acids: CASSVRDSRIF.

This rearrangement joins TRBV7-2 to TRBJ1-5; D ambiguous. The V end was cut by 0 bases, the J end by 2 bases, with 8 bases between. Germline V gene lookup returns CDR1 SGHTA and CDR2 FQGNSA. This CDR3 region has 15 residues. The DNA for the CDR3 is TGTGCCAGCAGCTTAGCCATAAATGGCAATCAGCCCCAGCATTTT. Translating gives CASSLAINGNQPQHF.

The genes are TRBV6-2 or TRBV6-3 and TRBJ2-5, with D perhaps given as TRBD1 or TRBD2 (5 bases each). CDR1 and CDR2 (germline): MNHEY, SVGEGT. This CDR3 spans 17 amino acids. V was pared by 0 bases and J by 5 bases, with 19 bases between. The CDR3 sequence is CASSYSKVGTGGETQYF. The CDR3 DNA follows: TGTGCCAGCAGTTACTCGAAAGTGGGGACGGGCGGGGAGACCCAGTACTTC.

The J gene is TRBJ1-2, the V gene TRBV27; D is perhaps TRBD1 (5 bases). Per germline, CDR1 MNHEY and CDR2 SMNVEV (reference sequence). Trimming shortened V by 6 bases and J by 8 bases, and 19 bases separated the two germline ends. This CDR3 spans 14 amino acids. CDR3 DNA sequence: TGTGCCAGCAGAGACCCGGGACGTTCGAGAGGCTACACCTTC. Its protein is CASRDPGRSRGYTF.